This T cell receptor (beta chain) was recovered during a study of post-analysis software for immune sequencing data. Study conclusions and caveats: F measure grouped same-batch samples tightly together. TRBV5-6, TRBV5-1 and TRBV20-1 belonged to a set of a handful of TRBV segments that were more frequent in patients than controls. Patients with multiple sclerosis recorded significantly lower normalized Chao1 diversity than controls, the study found.

Unique-molecular-identifier-tagged TCR beta cDNA libraries were used. Yield was 500,000 to 600,000 cDNA molecules from around 0.96 to 9.9 million T cells. Each CDR3 protein is one row after TCRdb ran MiXCR on the PCR reads. The sample has hundreds of thousands of distinct CDR3 sequences, 59% seen once. There are 14 residues in the CDR3. With V trimmed by 6 bases and J by 3 bases, 11 bases remained unmatched. CDR1 DFQATT and CDR2 SNEGSKA come from the germline V gene (reference sequence). On this clonotype: What it binds is not known.

V and J are TRBV20-1 and TRBJ2-7; TRBD1 matches at 7 bases. This TCR came from a girl aged 2-10 years with multiple sclerosis. Sequences were obtained from blood. The CDR3 here is CSAGHRDSFYEQYF. The DNA for the CDR3 is TGCAGTGCGGGACACCGGGACAGCTTCTACGAGCAGTACTTC.